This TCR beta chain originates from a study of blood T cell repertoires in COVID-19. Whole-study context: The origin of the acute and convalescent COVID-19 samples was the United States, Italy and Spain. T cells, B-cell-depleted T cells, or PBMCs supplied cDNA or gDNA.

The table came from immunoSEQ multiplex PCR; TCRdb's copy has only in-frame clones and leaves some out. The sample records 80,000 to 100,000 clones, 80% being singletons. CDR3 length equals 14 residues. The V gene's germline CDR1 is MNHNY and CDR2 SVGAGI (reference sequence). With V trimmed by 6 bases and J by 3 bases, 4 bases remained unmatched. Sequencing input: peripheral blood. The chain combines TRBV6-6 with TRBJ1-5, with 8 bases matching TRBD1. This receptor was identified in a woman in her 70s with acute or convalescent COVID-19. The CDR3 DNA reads TGTGCCAGCAGGACAGGGGCGGACAATCAGCCCCAGCATTTT. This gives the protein CASRTGADNQPQHF.